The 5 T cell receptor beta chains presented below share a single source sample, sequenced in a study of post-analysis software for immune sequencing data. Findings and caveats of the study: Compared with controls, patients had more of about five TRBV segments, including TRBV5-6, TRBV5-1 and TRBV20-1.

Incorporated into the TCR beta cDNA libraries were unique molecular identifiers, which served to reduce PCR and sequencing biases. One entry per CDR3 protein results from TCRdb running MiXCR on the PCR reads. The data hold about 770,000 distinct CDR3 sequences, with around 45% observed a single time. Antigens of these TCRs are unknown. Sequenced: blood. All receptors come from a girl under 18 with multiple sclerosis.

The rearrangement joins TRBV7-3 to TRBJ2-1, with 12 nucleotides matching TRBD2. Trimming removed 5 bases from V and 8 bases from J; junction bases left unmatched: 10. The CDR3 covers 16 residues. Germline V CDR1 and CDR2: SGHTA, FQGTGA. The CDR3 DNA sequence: TGTGCCAGCAGCCAGTTTCTAGCGGGAGGGCCCCATGAGCAGTTCTTC. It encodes CASSQFLAGGPHEQFF.

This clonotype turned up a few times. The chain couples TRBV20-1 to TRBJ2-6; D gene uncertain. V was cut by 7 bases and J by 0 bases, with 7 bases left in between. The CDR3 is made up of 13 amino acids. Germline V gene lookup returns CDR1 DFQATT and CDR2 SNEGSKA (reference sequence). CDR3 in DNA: TGCAGTGGAGTTAGCTCTGGGGCCAACGTCCTGACTTTC. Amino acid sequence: CSGVSSGANVLTF.

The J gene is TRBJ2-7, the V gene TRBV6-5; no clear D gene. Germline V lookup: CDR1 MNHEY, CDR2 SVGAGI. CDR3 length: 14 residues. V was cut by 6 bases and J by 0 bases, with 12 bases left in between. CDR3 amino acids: CASSQTPHSYEQYF. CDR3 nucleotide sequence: TGTGCCAGCAGCCAGACACCTCACTCCTACGAGCAGTACTTC.

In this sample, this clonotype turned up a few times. The CDR3 sequence is CASSPLQLTDTQYF. The CDR3 DNA reads as TGTGCCAGCAGCCCTCTCCAACTCACAGATACGCAGTATTTT. The V call is TRBV5-6, the J call TRBJ2-3; D remains unclear. Germline-derived CDR1 and CDR2 are SGHDT and YYEEEE. The CDR3 runs to 14 residues. The V and J ends lost 4 bases and 2 bases respectively, with 11 bases between them.

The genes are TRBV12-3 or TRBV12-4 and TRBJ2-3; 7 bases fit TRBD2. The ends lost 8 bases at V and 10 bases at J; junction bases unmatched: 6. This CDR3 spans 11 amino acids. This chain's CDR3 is CASGSAGAQYF. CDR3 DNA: TGTGCCAGCGGCTCCGCGGGGGCGCAGTATTTT.